This TCR beta chain is from a study of blood T cell repertoires in COVID-19. Study-wide context: Sample material is recorded as cDNA or gDNA derived from T cells, B-cell-depleted T cells, or PBMCs.

This CDR3 is built from 14 residues. The germline V gene has CDR1 SGHNT and CDR2 YYREEE (reference sequence). V was cut by 7 bases and J by 4 bases, with 17 bases left in between. The authors' processing: Nucleated cell counts were estimated from reference gene primer amplification. Only in-frame clones appear in the TCRdb table, and some are missing; sequencing was by immunoSEQ multiplex PCR. V and J calls plus clone size are reproduced from that table; the DNA served to infer D and trimming. In the table there are about 170,000 clones, approximately 86% of which are singletons. While infection was still active, Seattle patients were enrolled and then followed longitudinally.

Material: peripheral blood. The chain carries TRBV5-4 and TRBJ2-5; maybe TRBD2 (5 bases). The receptor comes from a man aged 60 to 75 with COVID-19, enrolled during active disease. The CDR3 spells CASSLGVAGETQYF. CDR3 in DNA: TGTGCCAGCTCCCTGGGAGTAGCAGGAGAGACCCAGTACTTC.